This T cell receptor beta chain was observed in a study of early T cells in non-severe SARS-CoV-2 infection. TCRdb analysed the 5' RACE reads with MiXCR anew, one entry per CDR3 protein. The sample carries about 56,000 distinct CDR3 sequences, about 16% recorded once. From germline, CDR1 is MNHNS and CDR2 SASEGT. V gave up 4 bases and J gave up 12 bases, with 10 bases separating them. This CDR3 region has 11 residues. The chain joins TRBV6-1 to TRBJ2-1; D remains ambiguous. Sequenced here: whole blood, sampled at baseline. This clonotype was obtained from an adult who was a healthcare worker with PCR-confirmed SARS-CoV-2 infection or an uninfected control (not recorded which). In nucleotides, the CDR3 is TGTGCCAGCAGTGGAGAGTTTAGGCAGTTCTTC. Translated, it gives CASSGEFRQFF.